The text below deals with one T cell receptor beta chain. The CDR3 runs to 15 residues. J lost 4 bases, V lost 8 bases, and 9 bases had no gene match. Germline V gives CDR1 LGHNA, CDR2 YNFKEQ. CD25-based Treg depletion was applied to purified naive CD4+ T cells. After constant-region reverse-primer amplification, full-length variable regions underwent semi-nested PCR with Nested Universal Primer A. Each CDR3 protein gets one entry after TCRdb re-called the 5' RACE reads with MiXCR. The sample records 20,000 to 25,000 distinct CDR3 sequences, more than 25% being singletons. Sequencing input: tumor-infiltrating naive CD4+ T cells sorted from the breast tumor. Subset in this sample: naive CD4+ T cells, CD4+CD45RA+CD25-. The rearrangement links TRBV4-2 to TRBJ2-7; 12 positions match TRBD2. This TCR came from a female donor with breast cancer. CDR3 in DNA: TGTGCCAGCGCCAGGACTAGCGGGAACATGTACGAGCAGTACTTC. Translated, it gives CASARTSGNMYEQYF.